The 18 T cell receptor beta chains below come from one sample, sequenced in a study of CD8+ T cells in alopecia areata. Extracted RNA was reverse transcribed, and the resulting cDNA served as sequencing template. Libraries were prepared by immunoSEQ multiplex PCR; TCRdb keeps only in-frame clonotypes and omits some of them. The table has 200,000 to 250,000 clones, 50% to 65% seen once. Material: CD4+ T cells sorted from blood, obtained at week 0. Source of these receptors: a human donor with alopecia areata.

This rearrangement joins TRBV25-1 to TRBJ1-2, with 11 bases aligning to TRBD1. Trimming removed 5 bases from V and 7 bases from J; junction bases left unmatched: 12. CDR1 is MGHDK and CDR2 is SYGVNS in the germline V gene. This CDR3 contains 16 residues. DNA for the CDR3: TGTGCCAGCAGTCCTCAGGACAGGGGGCATCCTGGTGGCTACACCTTC. This encodes CASSPQDRGHPGGYTF.

This chain uses TRBV15 with TRBJ1-5; D may be TRBD1 (5 bases). Trimming shortened V by 0 bases and J by 4 bases, and 10 bases separated the two germline ends. Per the germline V gene, CDR1 is LNHNV and CDR2 is YYDKDF (reference sequence). CDR3 length equals 15 residues. The CDR3 DNA reads as TGTGCCACCAGCAGAGATCTTGGGGGAAATCAGCCCCAGCATTTT. It encodes CATSRDLGGNQPQHF. Filled out from reference TRBV15 and TRBJ1-5, the complete variable domain reads DAMVIQNPRYQVTQFGKPVTLSCSQTLNHNVMYWYQQKSSQAPKLLFHYYDKDFNNEADTPDNFQSRRPNTSFCFLDIRSPGLGDTAMYLCATSRDLGGNQPQHFGDGTRLSIL.

The rearrangement uses TRBV4-2 and TRBJ1-5; D uncertain. Germline lookup yields CDR1 LGHNA and CDR2 YNFKEQ. This CDR3 comprises 11 residues. V was shortened by 0 bases and J by 16 bases, with 10 bases between the two germline ends. CDR3 DNA sequence: TGTGCCAGCAGCCAAGAGGGTAGGTTCCATTTT. It is translated as CASSQEGRFHF.

The chain carries TRBV30 and TRBJ2-3, with D possibly matching TRBD2 (6 bases). The CDR3 is made up of 13 amino acids. V was pared by 5 bases and J by 2 bases, with 11 bases between. Germline lookup yields CDR1 GTSNPN and CDR2 SVGIG (reference sequence). The CDR3 loop reads CAWGGDVTDTQYF. CDR3 nucleotides: TGTGCCTGGGGAGGGGATGTCACAGATACGCAGTATTTT.

CDR3 coding DNA: TGTGCCAGCTCACCGGGGGGAGCGAGTGAGCAGTTCTTC. Its translation: CASSPGGASEQFF. This chain uses TRBV18 with TRBJ2-1, with a possible D match to TRBD2 (6 bases). The V and J ends lost 3 bases and 9 bases respectively, with 12 bases between them. Germline assignment: CDR1 KGHSH and CDR2 LQKENI. The CDR3 totals 13 residues.

Here the CDR3 DNA reads TGTGCCAGCAGTGGACGTTACTCCGGGCGGGACACTGAAGCTTTCTTT. Its translation is CASSGRYSGRDTEAFF. The chain links TRBV2 to TRBJ1-1; D remains ambiguous. Germline V gene sequence: CDR1 SNHLY, CDR2 FYNNEI. This CDR3 is built from 16 residues. V gave up 4 bases and J gave up 3 bases, with 18 bases separating them. Based on the CDR3 plus reference TRBV2 and TRBJ1-1, the full variable domain is EPEVTQTPSHQVTQMGQEVILRCVPISNHLYFYWYRQILGQKVEFLVSFYNNEISEKSEIFDDQFSVERPDGSNFTLKIRSTKLEDSAMYFCASSGRYSGRDTEAFFGQGTRLTVV.

The V and J genes are TRBV6-6 and TRBJ1-2, with a possible D match to TRBD1 (6 bases). The CDR3 has 14 amino acids. V was pared by 6 bases and J by 0 bases, with 11 bases between. Germline V gives CDR1 MNHNY, CDR2 SVGAGI (reference sequence). This chain's CDR3 is CASRPDRTNYGYTF. CDR3 coding DNA: TGTGCCAGCAGACCTGACAGGACTAACTATGGCTACACCTTC.

The rearrangement links TRBV25-1 to TRBJ1-2; 9 nucleotides match TRBD1. Trimming at V came to 0 bases and at J to 4 bases, leaving 9 bases not matched to a gene. Germline V gives CDR1 MGHDK, CDR2 SYGVNS. The CDR3 contains 17 residues. The CDR3 bases are TGTGCCAGCAGTGAATATCCCCGGGACAGGGTCATCTATGGCTACACCTTC. Amino acid sequence: CASSEYPRDRVIYGYTF.

The chain combines TRBV29-1 with TRBJ1-1; TRBD1 matches 7 bases. V was pared by 7 bases and J by 3 bases, with 5 bases of the junction left unmatched. The CDR3 consists of 12 residues. Germline V CDR1 and CDR2: SQVTM, ANQGSEA. The CDR3 region is CSAKTGDTEAFF. The CDR3 DNA reads as TGCAGCGCTAAAACAGGGGACACTGAAGCTTTCTTT.

The rearrangement joins TRBV4-1 to TRBJ1-2, with 11 bases matching TRBD1. This CDR3 region has 17 residues. The V gene's germline CDR1 is MGHRA and CDR2 YSYEKL. Trimming removed 3 bases from V and 4 bases from J; junction bases left unmatched: 10. CDR3 coding DNA: TGCGCCAGCAGCCATCGGGACAGGGGGTCGTCCACCTATGGCTACACCTTC. This encodes CASSHRDRGSSTYGYTF.

The V and J genes are TRBV6-5 and TRBJ2-6; a possible D gene is TRBD2 (5 bases). Germline assignment: CDR1 MNHEY and CDR2 SVGAGI. CDR3 size: 14 residues. V was trimmed by 6 bases and J by 3 bases, leaving 9 bases between them. The CDR3 DNA reads as TGTGCCAGCAGACCTAGCATTGGGGCCAACGTCCTGACTTTC. Its translation: CASRPSIGANVLTF.

This chain uses TRBV5-1 with TRBJ1-1; maybe TRBD1 (5 bases). CDR1 is SGHRS, CDR2 YFSETQ, per germline. The CDR3 contains 15 residues. Trimming took 1 base from V and 0 from J, leaving 10 bases between them. Here the CDR3 reads CASSLMGVVNTEAFF. CDR3 nucleotides: TGCGCCAGCAGCTTGATGGGGGTGGTGAACACTGAAGCTTTCTTT.

This chain uses TRBV20-1 with TRBJ1-1; D may be TRBD1 (5 bases). CDR3 length: 11 amino acids. CDR1 DFQATT and CDR2 SNEGSKA come from the germline V gene (reference sequence). Trimming pared 2 bases from V and 6 bases from J, leaving 7 bases between. CDR3 bases: TGCAGTGCTAGATTGGGGGCTGAAGCTTTCTTT. It yields the protein CSARLGAEAFF.

The J gene is TRBJ1-1, the V gene TRBV5-6, with 7 bases lining up with TRBD1. The trim removed 4 bases at V and 5 bases at J, leaving 17 bases unmatched. This CDR3 is 17 amino acids long. Germline CDR1 is SGHDT and CDR2 is YYEEEE. The DNA for the CDR3 is TGTGCCAGCAGCCCCTTCTTAGTTTGGGCAGGGGGTACTGAAGCTTTCTTT. It encodes CASSPFLVWAGGTEAFF.

The gene calls are TRBV7-9 and TRBJ2-2; the D is unclear. Germline V CDR1 and CDR2: SEHNR, FQNEAQ (reference sequence). Trimming removed 3 bases from V and 1 base from J, with 6 bases in between. This CDR3 contains 14 residues. Here the CDR3 DNA reads TGTGCCAGCAGCTTCTTTATGAACACCGGGGAGCTGTTTTTT. Translating it yields CASSFFMNTGELFF.

The V call is TRBV5-6, the J call TRBJ1-1, with D unclear. The length of the CDR3 is 14 residues. V lost 4 bases and J 0 bases, leaving 10 bases between the germline ends. The germline V gene has CDR1 SGHDT and CDR2 YYEEEE. The CDR3 coding sequence is TGTGCCAGCAGCCGATGGACGCTGAACACTGAAGCTTTCTTT. It specifies CASSRWTLNTEAFF.

This rearrangement joins TRBV2 to TRBJ2-7; 14 positions match TRBD2. Germline V gene lookup returns CDR1 SNHLY and CDR2 FYNNEI. This CDR3 spans 16 amino acids. J gave up 6 bases and V 4 bases, and 8 bases lay outside the gene matches. The CDR3 here is CASSARLAGGLSEQYF. CDR3 DNA: TGTGCCAGCAGTGCAAGACTAGCGGGGGGGCTTAGCGAGCAGTACTTC.

This clone was seen a handful of times. CDR3 nucleotide sequence: TGTGCCAGCAGGCCGGACACCCGGTTGCAGTATTTT. Residues: CASRPDTRLQYF. This chain links TRBV2 with TRBJ2-3; maybe TRBD1 (5 bases). Germline lookup yields CDR1 SNHLY and CDR2 FYNNEI. The CDR3 has 12 residues. V was trimmed by 6 bases and J by 11 bases, leaving 15 bases between them.